A selection of T cell receptor beta chains follows, all from one sample in a study of cytomegalovirus exposure and HLA in healthy donors. Assay: immunoSEQ multiplex PCR; the TCRdb copy retains only in-frame clones and omits some. The sample lists around 100,000 clones, almost 85% occurring once. The specimen was PBMCs. Receptor source: a woman aged 18 to 35 in good health and CMV-seropositive. The CDR3 runs from the conserved cysteine through the conserved F or W. A D gene is named only where the DNA matches it firmly. Clone size is given for some rows only: seen once, a few or many times, or a class if the clone is expanded.

TRBV6-4,NA,NA,TRBJ2-1,CASSDSGRNEQFF,TGTGCCAGCAGTGACTCGGGGAGGAATGAGCAGTTCTTC
TRBV5-1,NA,TRBD1,TRBJ2-2,CASSLFRQGAGTGELFF,TGCGCCAGCAGCTTGTTCAGACAGGGTGCAGGGACCGGGGAGCTGTTTTTT
TRBV6-5,NA,NA,TRBJ1-5,CASATQGLSNQPQHF,TGTGCCAGCGCCACTCAGGGACTTAGCAATCAGCCCCAGCATTTT
TRBV27,few,NA,TRBJ2-1,CASSPRIAIYNEQFF,TGTGCCAGCAGTCCGAGGATAGCAATCTACAATGAGCAGTTCTTC
TRBV7-8,NA,NA,TRBJ2-5,CASSFGGAGETQYF,TGTGCCAGCAGCTTTGGGGGGGCGGGAGAGACCCAGTACTTC
TRBV29-1,NA,NA,TRBJ2-7,CSVEDRSYEQYF,TGCAGCGTTGAGGACAGATCCTACGAGCAGTACTTC
TRBV5-1,NA,TRBD2,TRBJ2-7,CASSLGLAGGRYEQYF,TGCGCCAGCAGCTTGGGACTAGCGGGGGGCCGGTACGAGCAGTACTTC
TRBV5-1,NA,NA,TRBJ1-1,CASSYATGSPVNTEAFF,TGCGCCAGCAGCTACGCAACAGGTTCCCCCGTGAACACTGAAGCTTTCTTT
TRBV27,NA,NA,TRBJ2-1,CASSSISSVNYNEQFF,TGTGCCAGCAGCTCAATTAGCTCGGTAAACTACAATGAGCAGTTCTTC
TRBV5-4,NA,TRBD2,TRBJ2-7,CASSLAGGSPEQYF,TGTGCCAGCAGCTTAGCGGGGGGCTCTCCCGAGCAGTACTTC
TRBV9,NA,TRBD2,TRBJ2-2,CASSATSGHNTGELFF,TGTGCCAGCAGCGCGACTAGCGGACATAACACCGGGGAGCTGTTTTTT
TRBV7-2,NA,NA,TRBJ1-5,CASSSSGQPQHF,TGTGCCAGCAGCTCGAGCGGTCAGCCCCAGCATTTT
TRBV6-5,NA,TRBD1,TRBJ1-4,CASGEGGGEKLFF,TGTGCCAGCGGAGAAGGGGGCGGTGAAAAACTGTTTTTT
TRBV7-9,NA,TRBD1,TRBJ2-7,CASSDTGGGYEQYF,TGTGCCAGCAGCGATACAGGGGGCGGGTACGAGCAGTACTTC
TRBV27,NA,NA,TRBJ1-2,CASSLYAGPDGYTF,TGTGCCAGCAGTTTGTATGCAGGCCCCGATGGCTACACCTTC
TRBV7-3,NA,NA,TRBJ1-2,CASSLDRQDPSGYTF,TGTGCCAGCAGCTTAGACAGGCAGGACCCCTCAGGCTACACCTTC
TRBV5-1,NA,TRBD1,TRBJ2-7,CASSLTGQVTYEQYF,TGCGCCAGCAGCTTGACTGGACAGGTGACCTACGAGCAGTACTTC
TRBV7-9,NA,TRBD2,TRBJ2-1,CARAVAGNPNEQFF,TGTGCCAGGGCAGTAGCGGGGAATCCCAATGAGCAGTTCTTC
TRBV29-1,NA,NA,TRBJ2-7,CSVGTQFSYEQYF,TGCAGCGTTGGGACACAATTCTCCTACGAGCAGTACTTC
TRBV5-1,NA,NA,TRBJ2-7,CASRNPSGGYEQYF,TGCGCCAGCAGAAACCCATCAGGGGGGTACGAGCAGTACTTC
TRBV5-1,NA,NA,TRBJ1-2,CASSLSDSIYGYTF,TGCGCCAGCAGCTTGTCGGACAGCATCTATGGCTACACCTTC
TRBV9,NA,TRBD1,TRBJ1-5,CASSVGGTANQPQHF,TGTGCCAGCAGCGTAGGGGGGACAGCTAATCAGCCCCAGCATTTT
TRBV4-1,NA,NA,TRBJ2-7,CASSQPSGYEQYF,TGCGCCAGCAGCCAACCTTCGGGATACGAGCAGTACTTC
TRBV6-1,NA,NA,TRBJ1-1,CASSKSDSRNTEAFF,TGTGCCAGCAGTAAATCGGACAGCCGGAACACTGAAGCTTTCTTT
TRBV7-8,NA,NA,TRBJ2-7,CASSLVAGKGPYEQYF,TGTGCCAGCAGCTTAGTTGCGGGAAAAGGGCCCTACGAGCAGTACTTC
TRBV5-6,NA,TRBD1,TRBJ1-3,CASSWTGPGNTIYF,TGTGCCAGCAGCTGGACAGGGCCTGGAAACACCATATATTTT
TRBV2,NA,TRBD1,TRBJ2-5,CASSWDRGSETQYF,TGTGCCAGCAGCTGGGACAGGGGATCAGAGACCCAGTACTTC
TRBV28,NA,TRBD1,TRBJ2-2,CASSLGDRVIANTGELFF,TGTGCCAGCAGTTTAGGCGACAGGGTAATAGCGAACACCGGGGAGCTGTTTTTT
TRBV5-1,NA,NA,TRBJ1-3,CASSLDISSGNTIYF,TGCGCCAGCAGCTTAGACATCAGCTCTGGAAACACCATATATTTT
TRBV28,NA,NA,TRBJ1-1,CASRLSDTEAFF,TGTGCCAGCAGGTTATCGGACACTGAAGCTTTCTTT
TRBV28,NA,NA,TRBJ1-4,CASQATNEKLFF,TGTGCCAGTCAGGCAACTAATGAAAAACTGTTTTTT
TRBV19,NA,TRBD1,TRBJ1-6,CASSKDRGLDSPLHF,TGTGCCAGTAGTAAAGACAGGGGATTGGATTCACCCCTCCACTTT
TRBV5-1,NA,TRBD2,TRBJ2-1,CASSLGSGGAFNEQFF,TGCGCCAGCAGCTTGGGTAGCGGGGGGGCCTTCAATGAGCAGTTCTTC
TRBV9,once,NA,TRBJ1-2,CASSVEADYGYTF,TGTGCCAGCAGCGTAGAGGCGGACTATGGCTACACCTTC
TRBV5-6,NA,TRBD2,TRBJ2-1,CASTSLAGTYNEQFF,TGTGCCAGCACCTCTCTAGCGGGTACCTACAATGAGCAGTTCTTC
TRBV30,NA,NA,TRBJ2-1,CAWKRGGPLDEQFF,TGTGCCTGGAAGAGAGGCGGCCCACTCGATGAGCAGTTCTTC
TRBV7-9,NA,TRBD1,TRBJ1-2,CANDREAAFRYTF,TGTGCCAACGACAGGGAAGCCGCCTTTCGCTACACCTTC
TRBV5-1,NA,TRBD2,TRBJ2-3,CASSLTLGAGVGGTDTQYF,TGCGCCAGCAGCTTGACTCTAGGAGCGGGGGTTGGGGGGACAGATACGCAGTATTTT
TRBV6-1,NA,NA,TRBJ2-7,CASSEFRPGSKFSEQYF,TGTGCCAGCAGCGAATTTAGGCCGGGAAGTAAGTTCTCCGAGCAGTACTTC
TRBV7-7,NA,NA,TRBJ2-1,CASSLGGGDNEQFF,TGTGCTAGCAGCTTAGGGGGAGGCGACAATGAGCAGTTCTTC
TRBV5-6,few,NA,TRBJ1-6,CASSLAAGDSPLHF,TGTGCCAGCAGCTTGGCGGCAGGCGATTCACCCCTCCACTTT
TRBV10-2,NA,TRBD1,TRBJ2-1,CASRDLTGGHNEQFF,TGCGCCAGCAGGGACCTCACAGGGGGGCACAATGAGCAGTTCTTC